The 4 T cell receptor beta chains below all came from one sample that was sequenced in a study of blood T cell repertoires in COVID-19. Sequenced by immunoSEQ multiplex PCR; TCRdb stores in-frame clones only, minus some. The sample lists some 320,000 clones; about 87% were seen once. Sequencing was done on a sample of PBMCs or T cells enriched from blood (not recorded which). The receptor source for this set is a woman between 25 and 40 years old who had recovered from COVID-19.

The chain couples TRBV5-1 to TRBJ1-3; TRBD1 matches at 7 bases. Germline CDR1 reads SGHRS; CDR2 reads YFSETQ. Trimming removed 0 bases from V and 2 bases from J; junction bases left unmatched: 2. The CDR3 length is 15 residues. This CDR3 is CASSLDGTAGNTIYF. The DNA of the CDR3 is TGCGCCAGCAGCTTGGACGGGACAGCTGGAAACACCATATATTTT.

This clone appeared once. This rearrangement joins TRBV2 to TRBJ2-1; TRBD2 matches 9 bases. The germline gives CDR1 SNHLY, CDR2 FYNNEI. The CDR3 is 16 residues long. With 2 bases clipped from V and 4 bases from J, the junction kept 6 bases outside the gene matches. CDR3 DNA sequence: TGTGCCAGCAGTGAACGAGCGGGGGGCTGGTACAATGAGCAGTTCTTC. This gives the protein CASSERAGGWYNEQFF.

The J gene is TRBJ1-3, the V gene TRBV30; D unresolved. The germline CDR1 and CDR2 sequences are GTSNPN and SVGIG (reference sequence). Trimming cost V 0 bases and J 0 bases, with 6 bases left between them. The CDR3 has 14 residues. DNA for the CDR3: TGTGCCTGGAGTGTACTAGCCTCTGGAAACACCATATATTTT. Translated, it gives CAWSVLASGNTIYF.

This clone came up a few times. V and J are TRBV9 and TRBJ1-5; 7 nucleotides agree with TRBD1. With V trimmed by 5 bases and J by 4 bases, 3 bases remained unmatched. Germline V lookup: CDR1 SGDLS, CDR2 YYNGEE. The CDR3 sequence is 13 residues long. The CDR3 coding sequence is TGTGCCAGCAGTGGGACAGCAAATCAGCCCCAGCATTTT. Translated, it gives CASSGTANQPQHF.